This T cell receptor beta chain was sequenced in a study of T cells in Graves' hyperthyroidism and ophthalmopathy. Broader study findings: Within blood appeared most thyroid clonotypes that had expanded above 0.001. Model predictions of ophthalmopathy came a median approximately seven months before onset.

Template material for amplifying TCR beta CDR3 regions consisted of RNA transcripts. HTBI primers were used for first-round RT-PCR of the TCR CDR3. TCRdb reanalysed the multiplex PCR reads using MiXCR and keeps one entry per CDR3 protein. This table has about 420,000 distinct CDR3 sequences, 15% to 18% appearing once. Uncontrolled infection, other autoimmune disease, pregnancy or lactation excluded patients. Diagnostic decisions used clinical symptoms, serum thyroxine and TRAb, thyroid ultrasound and orbital computed tomography. Germline assignment: CDR1 MNHEY and CDR2 SVGEGT. V lost 5 bases to trimming and J lost 4 bases, with 20 bases between them. The CDR3 is 16 amino acids. This clonotype has ten or more counts. Antigen: not known.

This receptor was identified in a woman between 18 and 29 years old with Graves' hyperthyroidism. The specimen was blood. The V call is TRBV6-2 or TRBV6-3, the J call TRBJ1-1; the D gene is possibly TRBD1 (6 bases). The CDR3 reads CASSRPPGARGTEAFF. The DNA for the CDR3 is TGTGCCAGCAGTCGCCCACCGGGGGCGCGAGGCACTGAAGCTTTCTTT.